The present TCR beta chain was sequenced within a study of blood T cell repertoires in COVID-19. V lost 2 bases, J lost 9 bases, and 8 bases stayed unmatched. Germline values: CDR1 LGHDT, CDR2 YNNKEL (reference sequence). The CDR3 is 16 amino acids. Assignments of participants to cohorts depended upon their own reported clinical history. Exposed volunteers were people who met a COVID-19 case within 2 weeks before study entry. Profiled with immunoSEQ multiplex PCR; TCRdb holds only in-frame clones, not every one. The top ten clones hold about 0.86% of a sample with a few hundred thousand clones, roughly 92% of them seen once.

The sequenced material came from PBMCs or T cells enriched from blood (not recorded which). The chain couples TRBV3-1 (or the pseudogene TRBV3-2) to TRBJ1-6; 9 nucleotides align to TRBD1. The TCR sequence derives from a woman between 40 and 50 years old who had been exposed to COVID-19. The CDR3 DNA reads as TGTGCCAGCAGCCAATCTACAGGGGGCGGATCTTCACCCCTCCACTTT. Its protein is CASSQSTGGGSSPLHF.